This T cell receptor beta chain was recovered during a study of shared clonotypes between healthy human individuals. Study results and caveats: Apart from blood, nothing was sampled; tissue repertoires likely differ.

The repertoire was sequenced with immunoSEQ multiplex PCR; TCRdb's copy has only in-frame clones and lacks some. This sample has a few hundred thousand clones, with roughly 97% found just once. In regard to this clone: The antigen remains unidentified.

Sequenced input: naive CD4+ T cells sorted from blood. Documented subset: CD45RA+ positively selected. This receptor was identified in a woman in her thirties in good health.

This chain's CDR3 is CASSPEGAAGNTIYF. CDR3 bases: TGTGCCAGCAGCCCCGAGGGGGCCGCTGGAAACACCATATATTTT. V gene TRBV9 combines with J gene TRBJ1-3; 7 nucleotides agree with TRBD1. The CDR3 spans 15 residues. Germline lookup yields CDR1 SGDLS and CDR2 YYNGEE. V lost 4 bases and J lost 2; bases outside the gene matches: 6.